The rows below give T cell receptor beta chains drawn from one sample of a study of T cells in Graves' hyperthyroidism and ophthalmopathy. TCRdb redid the calling of the multiplex PCR reads with MiXCR, one entry per CDR3 protein. The table has about half a million distinct CDR3 sequences, 22% seen once. The sample taken for sequencing was blood. The receptors come from a woman aged 65 to 85 with Graves' ophthalmopathy. CDR3s include the opening cysteine and the closing phenylalanine or tryptophan. Fields, in order: V gene, D gene, clone size, J gene, CDR3 DNA, CDR3 protein. D genes are given only for firm matches. The size entry is marked missing in some rows and otherwise reads once, few, many or a size class.

TRBV12-3/TRBV12-4	NA	NA	TRBJ2-6	TGTGCCAGCAGTTTCCTGGGGGGGCTTGGGGCCAACGTCCTGACTTTC	CASSFLGGLGANVLTF
TRBV27	NA	few	TRBJ1-2	TGTGCCAGCCGAGGCGCTACTAACTATGGCTACACCTTC	CASRGATNYGYTF
TRBV3-1	NA	many	TRBJ1-1	TGTGCCAGCAGCCAGGACGGCCAACACACTGAAGCTTTCTTT	CASSQDGQHTEAFF
TRBV6-2/TRBV6-3	TRBD2	NA	TRBJ2-5	TGTGCCAGCAGTTACGAGCGGGGCGCAGCCCCAGCCCAGTACTTC	CASSYERGAAPAQYF
TRBV6-1	NA	many	TRBJ1-1	TGTGCCAGCAGTGAAAGGGGTCGCGCCAACACTGAAGCTTTCTTT	CASSERGRANTEAFF
TRBV14	TRBD1	few	TRBJ2-7	TGTGCCAGCAGGAGGACAGGGGGAGTGGGAGAGCAGTACTTC	CASRRTGGVGEQYF
TRBV12-3/TRBV12-4	NA	NA	TRBJ1-1	TGTGCCAGCACCGGACAGTTAACTGAAGCTTTCTTT	CASTGQLTEAFF
TRBV20-1	NA	few	TRBJ2-7	TGCAGTGCTGAGAGAGACAGGAACGGGCAGTACTTC	CSAERDRNGQYF
TRBV10-2	NA	few	TRBJ1-1	TGCGCCAGCAGGAGGGAGGGCGGGGGCACTGAAGCTTTCTTT	CASRREGGGTEAFF
TRBV29-1	NA	NA	TRBJ2-7	TGCAGCGTTCTGGGTCAGACCTACGAGCAGTACTTC	CSVLGQTYEQYF
TRBV19	NA	NA	TRBJ2-5	TGTGCCAGTAGTATTTACTGGGGGCAAGAGACCCAGTACTTC	CASSIYWGQETQYF